A selection of T cell receptor beta chains follows, all from one sample in a study of CD8+CD57+ T cells in acquired aplastic anemia. TCRdb re-analysed the reads in MiXCR, keeping a single row per CDR3 protein. There are about 190,000 distinct CDR3 sequences in the sample; over 60% occur only once, and around 42% lies in the top ten. The sequencing input was sorted CD4+, CD8+, or CD8+CD57+ T cells (not recorded which) from PBMCs. The source is a human donor with severe aplastic anemia or a healthy control (not recorded which). Each CDR3 is given without its conserved first and last residue. Each record gives: J gene, CDR3 length, V gene, CDR3 protein.

j_call: TRBJ2-7; cdr3_length: 10; v_call: TRBV10-3; cdr3_aa: AIRDRALEQY
j_call: TRBJ2-7; cdr3_length: 13; v_call: TRBV7-9; cdr3_aa: ASSFSSGLPWEQY
j_call: TRBJ2-5; cdr3_length: 11; v_call: TRBV20-1; cdr3_aa: SARTGVQETQY
j_call: TRBJ2-7; cdr3_length: 11; v_call: TRBV7-9; cdr3_aa: ASSRSGAYEQY
j_call: TRBJ1-1; cdr3_length: 12; v_call: TRBV5-1; cdr3_aa: ASSFLPPGAEAF
j_call: TRBJ1-1; cdr3_length: 12; v_call: TRBV5-1; cdr3_aa: ASSTGTGPTEAF
j_call: TRBJ2-2; cdr3_length: 15; v_call: TRBV10-1; cdr3_aa: ASSDMRGGLYTGELF
j_call: TRBJ2-5; cdr3_length: 10; v_call: TRBV6-6; cdr3_aa: ASSIVAETQY
j_call: TRBJ2-7; cdr3_length: 15; v_call: TRBV5-8; cdr3_aa: ASSLAVGQGAVHEQY
j_call: TRBJ2-7; cdr3_length: 13; v_call: TRBV7-2; cdr3_aa: ASSLRRDLGHEQY
j_call: TRBJ2-5; cdr3_length: 9; v_call: TRBV25-1; cdr3_aa: ASSKQETQY
j_call: TRBJ1-4; cdr3_length: 14; v_call: TRBV7-8; cdr3_aa: ASSLGAGGTNEKLF
j_call: TRBJ1-1; cdr3_length: 13; v_call: TRBV2; cdr3_aa: ASSDGQTMNTEAF
j_call: TRBJ2-6; cdr3_length: 14; v_call: TRBV24-1; cdr3_aa: ATSDLQGSGANVLT
j_call: TRBJ2-1; cdr3_length: 10; v_call: TRBV7-2; cdr3_aa: ASSLLSAEQF
j_call: TRBJ1-1; cdr3_length: 11; v_call: TRBV6-1; cdr3_aa: ASSEFLEAEAF
j_call: TRBJ2-4; cdr3_length: 13; v_call: TRBV29-1; cdr3_aa: SVDLRGELENIQY
j_call: TRBJ2-5; cdr3_length: 12; v_call: TRBV12-3/TRBV12-4; cdr3_aa: ASSFIGSVETQY
j_call: TRBJ1-2; cdr3_length: 10; v_call: TRBV24-1; cdr3_aa: ATSDFRYGYT
j_call: TRBJ1-1; cdr3_length: 9; v_call: TRBV19; cdr3_aa: ASSIATEAF
j_call: TRBJ1-1; cdr3_length: 10; v_call: TRBV19; cdr3_aa: ASSMGNTEAF
j_call: TRBJ2-1; cdr3_length: 13; v_call: TRBV29-1; cdr3_aa: SVEGAGGVYNEQF
j_call: TRBJ2-3; cdr3_length: 14; v_call: TRBV12-3/TRBV12-4; cdr3_aa: ASSRLAGGLTDTQY
j_call: TRBJ1-6; cdr3_length: 14; v_call: TRBV20-1; cdr3_aa: SARDFTLPRDGALH
j_call: TRBJ2-1; cdr3_length: 15; v_call: TRBV19; cdr3_aa: ASGIYTGVASYNEQF
j_call: TRBJ1-1; cdr3_length: 11; v_call: TRBV7-9; cdr3_aa: ASSLGGGEGAF
j_call: TRBJ2-5; cdr3_length: 13; v_call: TRBV7-9; cdr3_aa: ASSLATTGEETQY
j_call: TRBJ1-2; cdr3_length: 9; v_call: TRBV12-3/TRBV12-4; cdr3_aa: ASSSGYGYT
j_call: TRBJ2-3; cdr3_length: 12; v_call: TRBV15; cdr3_aa: ATSHPQGTDTQY
j_call: TRBJ1-4; cdr3_length: 12; v_call: TRBV9; cdr3_aa: ASSVGQGNEKLF
j_call: TRBJ2-6; cdr3_length: 11; v_call: TRBV10-1; cdr3_aa: ASIRAGANVLT
j_call: TRBJ1-6; cdr3_length: 12; v_call: TRBV5-8; cdr3_aa: ASSLGRINSPLH
j_call: TRBJ2-1; cdr3_length: 12; v_call: TRBV6-4; cdr3_aa: ASSEASGGNEQF
j_call: TRBJ2-7; cdr3_length: 12; v_call: TRBV20-1; cdr3_aa: SAGTSGRALEQY
j_call: TRBJ2-7; cdr3_length: 11; v_call: TRBV2; cdr3_aa: ASYQHISYEQY
j_call: TRBJ1-2; cdr3_length: 12; v_call: TRBV19; cdr3_aa: ASSMARGRTGYT
j_call: TRBJ2-7; cdr3_length: 13; v_call: TRBV28; cdr3_aa: ASSPTGTSAYEQY
j_call: TRBJ1-2; cdr3_length: 12; v_call: TRBV2; cdr3_aa: ASIRGRFDYGYT
j_call: TRBJ2-5; cdr3_length: 13; v_call: TRBV2; cdr3_aa: ASSPEGTGEETQY
j_call: TRBJ2-7; cdr3_length: 12; v_call: TRBV2; cdr3_aa: ASSDPRAPYEQY
j_call: TRBJ2-5; cdr3_length: 16; v_call: TRBV2; cdr3_aa: ASSEGAGLAGARETQY
j_call: TRBJ1-2; cdr3_length: 8; v_call: TRBV29-1; cdr3_aa: SVDRDGYT
j_call: TRBJ1-4; cdr3_length: 13; v_call: TRBV9; cdr3_aa: ASSVGAVSNEKLF
j_call: TRBJ1-6; cdr3_length: 12; v_call: TRBV11-2; cdr3_aa: ASSLEGGNSPLH
j_call: TRBJ1-1; cdr3_length: 11; v_call: TRBV20-1; cdr3_aa: SAREGGHTEAF
j_call: -; cdr3_length: 13; v_call: TRBV9; cdr3_aa: ASSASTGITYEQY
j_call: TRBJ2-7; cdr3_length: 13; v_call: TRBV11-2; cdr3_aa: ASSALGGRANEQY
j_call: TRBJ1-1; cdr3_length: 12; v_call: TRBV2; cdr3_aa: ASSEPKMNTEAF
j_call: TRBJ2-5; cdr3_length: 13; v_call: TRBV7-3; cdr3_aa: ASKVGGPAVETQY
j_call: TRBJ2-6; cdr3_length: 11; v_call: TRBV10-3; cdr3_aa: ASRDSGANVLT
j_call: TRBJ2-1; cdr3_length: 12; v_call: TRBV7-9; cdr3_aa: ASSQRTGTDEQF